This T cell receptor beta chain came from a study of blood T cell repertoires in COVID-19. About the research overall: Whether acute or convalescent, the COVID-19 samples came from the United States, Italy and Spain. Nucleic acid was either cDNA or gDNA, and it came from T cells, B-cell-depleted T cells, or PBMCs.

Between the trimmed V and J ends, which lost 7 bases and 0 bases, there was a span of 10 bases. Germline V lookup: CDR1 MNHEY, CDR2 SVGAGI. This CDR3 spans 13 amino acids. In Seattle, patients joined the study during active infection and were tracked longitudinally. Generated by immunoSEQ multiplex PCR, the TCRdb table keeps only in-frame clones and is missing some. The table includes approximately 90,000 clones, approximately 91% detected once. The TCR was taken from a man aged 55-75 years with COVID-19, enrolled during active disease. The chain recombines TRBV6-5 with TRBJ2-7, with D possibly TRBD1 on 6 matching bases. Sequenced material: peripheral blood. The CDR3: CASTADSSYEQYF. CDR3 DNA sequence: TGTGCCAGCACCGCGGACAGCTCCTACGAGCAGTACTTC.